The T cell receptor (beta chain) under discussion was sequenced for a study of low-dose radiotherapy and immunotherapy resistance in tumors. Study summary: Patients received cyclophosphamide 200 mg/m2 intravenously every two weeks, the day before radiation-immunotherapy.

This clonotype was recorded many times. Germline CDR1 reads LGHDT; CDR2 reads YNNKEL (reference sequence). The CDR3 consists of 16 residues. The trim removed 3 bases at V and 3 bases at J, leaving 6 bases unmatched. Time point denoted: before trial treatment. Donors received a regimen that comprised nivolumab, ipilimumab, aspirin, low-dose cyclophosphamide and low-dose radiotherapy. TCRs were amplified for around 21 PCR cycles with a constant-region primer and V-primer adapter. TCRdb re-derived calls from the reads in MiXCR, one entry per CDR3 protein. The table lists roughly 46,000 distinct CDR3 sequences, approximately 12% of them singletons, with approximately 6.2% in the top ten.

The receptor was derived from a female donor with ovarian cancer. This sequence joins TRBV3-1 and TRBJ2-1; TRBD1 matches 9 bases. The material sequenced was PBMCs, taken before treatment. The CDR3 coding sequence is TGTGCCAGCAGCCACCTAGACAGGGGGATCTACAATGAGCAGTTCTTC. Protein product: CASSHLDRGIYNEQFF.